The 29 T cell receptor beta chains below were found in one sample sequenced in a study of response to subunit inactivated influenza vaccine. TCRdb re-called the RT-PCR reads with MiXCR, one entry per CDR3 protein. The sample contains hundreds of thousands of distinct CDR3 sequences, about 14% of which appear only once. The starting material was PBMCs from blood, obtained 14 to 15 days before vaccination. These receptors all stem from a man aged 50 to 60 who received an inactivated influenza vaccine.

The rearrangement joins TRBV30 to TRBJ1-3; tentatively, D is TRBD1 (6 bases). CDR1 GTSNPN and CDR2 SVGIG come from the germline V gene (reference sequence). Trimming left V 1 base short and J 4 bases short, with 8 bases between. The CDR3 has 13 residues. The CDR3 here is CAWSAGQGNTIYF. CDR3 sequence (DNA): TGTGCCTGGAGTGCCGGACAGGGAAACACCATATATTTT.

This clonotype was counted at least ten times. V and J are TRBV5-1 and TRBJ2-3; the D is unclear. There are 12 residues in the CDR3. Looked up from germline, CDR1 is SGHRS and CDR2 is YFSETQ. Trimming removed 3 bases at V and 7 bases at J, with 9 bases between. The CDR3: CASSSDRHTQYF. The CDR3 bases are TGCGCCAGCAGCTCCGATCGCCATACGCAGTATTTT.

The J gene is TRBJ1-3, the V gene TRBV5-1; D is undetermined. Looked up from germline, CDR1 is SGHRS and CDR2 is YFSETQ. This CDR3 spans 14 amino acids. The ends were cut back, 4 bases at V and 6 bases at J, with 14 bases in the middle. The CDR3 loop is CASSEDGSVNTIYF. Written as DNA, the CDR3 is TGCGCCAGCAGCGAAGATGGATCCGTAAACACCATATATTTT.

In DNA, the CDR3 is TGTGCCAGTGTACAGGGTATTGAGCCCCAGCATTTT. Residues: CASVQGIEPQHF. The chain employs TRBV28 and TRBJ1-5, with TRBD1 as a possible D gene (6 bases). V lost 9 bases and J 8 bases, leaving 14 bases between the germline ends. Germline V CDR1 and CDR2: MDHEN, SYDVKM. CDR3 length equals 12 residues.

There are many counts of this clonotype. This chain connects TRBV12-3 or TRBV12-4 to TRBJ2-2; D unclear. The CDR3 is 15 residues long. With 2 bases removed from V and 7 bases from J, the gap between germline ends came to 14 bases. The CDR3 spells CASSLNPDGIGELFF. The CDR3 region has the DNA TGTGCCAGCAGTTTAAACCCGGATGGTATCGGGGAGCTGTTTTTT.

This clonotype was seen more than once but under ten times. J is TRBJ2-3 and V is TRBV11-2, with 8 bases fitting TRBD2. The junction had 11 bases not matched to a gene; V was cut back by 1 base and J by 2 bases. Germline loops: CDR1 SGHAT, CDR2 FQNNGV. This CDR3 comprises 18 residues. The DNA for the CDR3 is TGTGCCAGCAGCTTAGGGTCCCGCGGGGGGCTTAACACAGATACGCAGTATTTT. Translated: CASSLGSRGGLNTDTQYF. The full variable domain, in which reference TRBV11-2 and TRBJ2-3 provide the parts outside the CDR3, is EAGVAQSPRYKIIEKRQSVAFWCNPISGHATLYWYQQILGQGPKLLIQFQNNGVVDDSQLPKDRFSAERLKGVDSTLKIQPAKLEDSAVYLCASSLGSRGGLNTDTQYFGPGTRLTVL.

The V and J genes are TRBV7-2 and TRBJ2-3; weak D call: TRBD2 (5 bases). The V end lost 5 bases, the J end lost 3 bases, and 9 bases lay between the germline ends. The germline gives CDR1 SGHTA, CDR2 FQGNSA. This CDR3 has 13 residues. CDR3 sequence (DNA): TGTGCCAGCAGCGGGCGGAGGACAGATACGCAGTATTTT. Amino acid sequence: CASSGRRTDTQYF.

This clonotype occurred many times. This chain links TRBV12-3 or TRBV12-4 with TRBJ2-3, with 9 bases fitting TRBD2. V was clipped by 11 bases and J by 0 bases; unmatched bases: 15. The CDR3 length is 17 residues. CDR3 protein: CASRGLAGPTSTDTQYF. DNA of the CDR3: TGTGCCTCTAGGGGTCTAGCGGGACCCACTAGCACAGATACGCAGTATTTT.

This clonotype was seen ten or more times. The V call is TRBV19, the J call TRBJ2-7; 10 bases are a match to TRBD2. The CDR3 covers 16 residues. The germline V gene has CDR1 LNHDA and CDR2 SQIVND (reference sequence). The V segment lost 5 bases and the J segment 3 bases; nucleotides outside the gene matches: 10. The CDR3 nucleotides are TGTGCCAGTAGTCAACTAGCGGGGTATGCACGCTACGAGCAGTACTTC. It yields the protein CASSQLAGYARYEQYF.

This clonotype has ten or more counts. This chain uses TRBV5-1 with TRBJ1-6, with D possibly TRBD1 on 6 matching bases. CDR3 size: 15 residues. V was trimmed by 3 bases and J by 6 bases, leaving 13 bases between them. Germline V gene sequence: CDR1 SGHRS, CDR2 YFSETQ. The CDR3, as DNA: TGCGCCAGCAGCTCCGAAGGACAGTTTAATTCACCCCTCCACTTT. Translating gives CASSSEGQFNSPLHF.

This clonotype was detected a few times. V is TRBV20-1 and J is TRBJ1-5; the D is unclear. This CDR3 is 13 amino acids long. Germline CDR1 DFQATT, CDR2 SNEGSKA (reference sequence). With 4 bases removed from V and 5 bases from J, the gap between germline ends came to 12 bases. In DNA, the CDR3 is TGCAGTGCTATGTTAGGACGGGATCAGCCCCAGCATTTT. Translation gives CSAMLGRDQPQHF.

The rearrangement uses TRBV6-2 or TRBV6-3 and TRBJ1-6; D is unclear. The CDR3 has 14 residues. Trimming left V 5 bases short and J 8 bases short, with 13 bases between. Germline V gene data show CDR1 as MNHEY and CDR2 as SVGEGT. The CDR3 loop is CASSDGSDHSPLHF. The CDR3, as DNA: TGTGCCAGCAGTGACGGGTCGGATCATTCACCCCTCCACTTT.

The table lists this clonotype with many counts. V gene TRBV12-3 or TRBV12-4 combines with J gene TRBJ2-5; 7 bases are a match to TRBD2. V lost 6 bases, J lost 1 base, and 2 bases stayed unmatched. The CDR3 covers 13 residues. In nucleotides, the CDR3 is TGTGCCAGCAGCCCTAGCGGCCAAGAGACCCAGTACTTC. This translates into CASSPSGQETQYF.

This clonotype was observed at least ten times. J is TRBJ2-1 and V is TRBV7-9, with 7 bases lining up with TRBD2. There are 13 residues in the CDR3. Unmatched junction bases numbered 5, after V lost 5 bases and J lost 7 bases. The germline gives CDR1 SEHNR, CDR2 FQNEAQ (reference sequence). The CDR3 spells CASSPELANEQFF. The CDR3 region has the DNA TGTGCCAGCAGCCCCGAACTAGCGAATGAGCAGTTCTTC.

This clonotype occurred a few times. The V and J genes are TRBV4-1 and TRBJ1-2; perhaps TRBD1 as D (6 bases). This CDR3 is built from 15 residues. V was shortened by 2 bases and J by 3 bases, with 13 bases between the two germline ends. Germline lookup yields CDR1 MGHRA and CDR2 YSYEKL. In DNA, the CDR3 is TGCGCCAGCAGCCAAAACGGAGGGGGAGACTATGGCTACACCTTC. Amino acid sequence: CASSQNGGGDYGYTF.

This clonotype was observed a few times. V and J are TRBV27 and TRBJ2-1, with D unresolved. The CDR3 length is 13 residues. The germline CDR1 and CDR2 sequences are MNHEY and SMNVEV (reference sequence). V gave up 7 bases and J gave up 3 bases, with 10 bases separating them. CDR3: CASKAALYNEQFF. DNA of the CDR3: TGTGCCAGCAAGGCTGCTCTCTACAATGAGCAGTTCTTC.

This clonotype occurred a few times. The chain is built from TRBV12-3 or TRBV12-4 and TRBJ2-1, with 9 bases fitting TRBD2. The CDR3 extends over 17 amino acids. Trimming removed 8 bases from V and 6 bases from J; junction bases left unmatched: 17. In DNA form, the CDR3 reads TGTGCCAGCCAACGAGAGCCAGCGGGAGGTCCCCTCAATGAGCAGTTCTTC. This sequence encodes CASQREPAGGPLNEQFF.

This clonotype turned up a few times. This chain connects TRBV5-1 to TRBJ2-6; 8 bases are a match to TRBD1. V lost 6 bases, J lost 1 base, and 12 bases stayed unmatched. Germline-derived CDR1 and CDR2 are SGHRS and YFSETQ. This CDR3 spans 18 amino acids. In nucleotides, the CDR3 is TGCGCCAGCACACCAGGGGGGACAGGTATTTCTGGGGCCAACGTCCTGACTTTC. It encodes CASTPGGTGISGANVLTF.

The V and J genes are TRBV10-3 and TRBJ1-1, with 7 bases that match TRBD1. J lost 0 bases, V lost 2 bases, and 15 bases had no gene match. The CDR3 extends over 19 amino acids. Germline values: CDR1 ENHRY, CDR2 SYGVKD. CDR3 coding DNA: TGTGCCATCAGTGAGATAGGGGGAACAGGGGCTGGAATGAACACTGAAGCTTTCTTT. Amino acid sequence: CAISEIGGTGAGMNTEAFF.

This clonotype has more than one count but fewer than ten. This sequence joins TRBV24-1 and TRBJ2-3; TRBD2 might be the D (6 bases). The germline V gene has CDR1 KGHDR and CDR2 SFDVKD. This CDR3 contains 14 residues. The V and J ends lost 9 bases and 6 bases respectively, with 18 bases between them. The CDR3 reads CATRRRGESDTQYF. In DNA form, the CDR3 reads TGTGCCACCCGGAGGAGGGGTGAGTCGGATACGCAGTATTTT.

The chain is built from TRBV11-2 and TRBJ2-3; D tentatively reads TRBD1 or TRBD2 (6 bases each). Between the trimmed V and J ends, which lost 6 bases and 5 bases, there was a span of 15 bases. Looked up from germline, CDR1 is SGHAT and CDR2 is FQNNGV. This CDR3 comprises 14 residues. This CDR3 reads CASSLQGGKDTQYF. In nucleotides, the CDR3 is TGTGCCAGCAGTCTGCAAGGGGGGAAAGATACGCAGTATTTT.

J is TRBJ2-7 and V is TRBV29-1; 9 bases agree with TRBD1. The CDR3 is 13 amino acids. The germline CDR1 and CDR2 sequences are SQVTM and ANQGSEA. After removal of 6 bases from V and 5 bases from J, the junction contained 8 bases not matched to a gene. The CDR3 protein is CSVDTGGGDEQYF. CDR3 nucleotide sequence: TGCAGCGTGGATACAGGGGGCGGCGACGAGCAGTACTTC.

This clonotype was detected a few times. The genes are TRBV12-3 or TRBV12-4 and TRBJ2-1; 7 bases align to TRBD1. CDR3 length equals 16 residues. The junction had 13 bases not matched to a gene; V was cut back by 5 bases and J by 6 bases. The CDR3 sequence is CASSPRRTGVGNEQFF. DNA of the CDR3: TGTGCCAGCAGTCCTAGACGGACAGGCGTGGGCAATGAGCAGTTCTTC.

The rearrangement joins TRBV11-2 to TRBJ2-1; TRBD1 is a possible D gene (6 bases). The CDR3 totals 13 residues. V was pared by 8 bases and J by 4 bases, with 12 bases between. CDR1 is SGHAT, CDR2 FQNNGV, per germline. CDR3 sequence reads: CASGGQAYNEQFF. The CDR3, as DNA: TGTGCCAGCGGGGGCCAGGCGTACAATGAGCAGTTCTTC.

The rearrangement uses TRBV10-3 and TRBJ2-7, with 8 bases identical to TRBD2. The germline V gene has CDR1 ENHRY and CDR2 SYGVKD. Trimming took 3 bases from V and 4 from J; bases not matched to a gene: 11. This CDR3 has 16 amino acids. The CDR3 here is CAISDKSVSGKYEQYF. As DNA, the CDR3 is TGTGCCATCAGTGACAAGTCTGTTAGCGGGAAATACGAGCAGTACTTC.

This clonotype occurred a few times. This chain links TRBV6-4 with TRBJ2-4, with D possibly being TRBD1 or TRBD2 (5 bases each). Germline V gene data show CDR1 as MRHNA and CDR2 as SNTAGT. The CDR3 runs to 16 residues. V dropped 2 bases and J dropped 0 bases, with 11 bases sitting between them. The CDR3 nucleotides read TGTGCCAGCAGTGACGGGGACGGATTAGCCAAAAACATTCAGTACTTC. Residues: CASSDGDGLAKNIQYF.

The V and J genes are TRBV25-1 and TRBJ1-5; D call uncertain. The CDR3 contains 12 residues. Germline CDR1 is MGHDK and CDR2 is SYGVNS. The V gene lost 6 bases and the J gene lost 7 bases, with 10 bases spanning the gap. CDR3 loop: CASSEKDQPQHF. The CDR3 DNA follows: TGTGCCAGCAGCGAAAAGGACCAGCCCCAGCATTTT.

This chain connects TRBV5-5 to TRBJ2-1, with TRBD2 matching 8 bases. There are 12 residues in the CDR3. The ends lost 3 bases at V and 14 bases at J; junction bases unmatched: 7. Germline V lookup: CDR1 SGHKS, CDR2 YYEKEE (reference sequence). The CDR3 nucleotides are TGTGCCAGCAGCTATACAGAGACTAGCGAGTTCTTC. Translation gives CASSYTETSEFF.

This chain uses TRBV5-1 with TRBJ2-1; a weak D match, TRBD1 (6 bases). This CDR3 spans 16 amino acids. Germline V gives CDR1 SGHRS, CDR2 YFSETQ. V lost 0 bases and J lost 0, with 10 bases in between. The CDR3 DNA reads TGCGCCAGCAGCTTGGAAGGGACAAACTCCTACAATGAGCAGTTCTTC. It codes for CASSLEGTNSYNEQFF.